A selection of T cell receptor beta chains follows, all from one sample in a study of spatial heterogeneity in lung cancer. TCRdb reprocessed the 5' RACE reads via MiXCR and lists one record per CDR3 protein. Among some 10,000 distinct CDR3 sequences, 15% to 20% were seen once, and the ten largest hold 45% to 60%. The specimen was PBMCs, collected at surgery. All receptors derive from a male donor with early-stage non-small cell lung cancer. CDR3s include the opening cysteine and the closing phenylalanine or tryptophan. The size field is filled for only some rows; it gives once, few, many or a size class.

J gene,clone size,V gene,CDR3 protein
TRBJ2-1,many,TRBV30,CAWSWDRGPKTSGRLKQFF
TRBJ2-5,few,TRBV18,CASSLRLSRETQYF
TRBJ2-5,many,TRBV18,CASSPTALQETQYF
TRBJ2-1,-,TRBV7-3,CASVASIGGEQFF
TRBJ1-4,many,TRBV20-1,CSASGQGNWEKLFF
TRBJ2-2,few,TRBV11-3,CASSPGQGSTGELFF
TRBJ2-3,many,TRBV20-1,CSARTRTSGDTDTQYF
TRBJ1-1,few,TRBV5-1,CASSLLGNTEAFF
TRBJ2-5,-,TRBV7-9,CASSEETQYF
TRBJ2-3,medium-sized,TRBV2,CASSEARSDTQYF
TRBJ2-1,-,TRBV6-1,CASRVAGSYNEQFF
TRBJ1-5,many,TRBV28,CASRVWDSENQPQHF
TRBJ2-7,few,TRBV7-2,CASSLDRGLSEQYF
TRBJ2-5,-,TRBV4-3,CASSQARGATFGTQYF
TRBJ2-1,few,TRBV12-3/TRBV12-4,CAIGQGVNEQFF
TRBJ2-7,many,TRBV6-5,CASTRLRTPGEQYF
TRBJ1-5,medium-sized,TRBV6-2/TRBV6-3,CASSYDRERPNQPQHF
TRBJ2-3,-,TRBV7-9,CASSFSGSTDTQYF
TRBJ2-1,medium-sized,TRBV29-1,CSSAGTGRTLWGLAVHNEQFF
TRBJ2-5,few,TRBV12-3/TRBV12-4,CASSFGSGDETQYF
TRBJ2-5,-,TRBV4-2,CASSQELAGGWGQETQYF
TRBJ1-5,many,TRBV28,CASSLLYVEPQHF
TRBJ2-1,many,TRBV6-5,CASSFSGTSYNEQFF
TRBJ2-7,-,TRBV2,CASSDRGYEQYF
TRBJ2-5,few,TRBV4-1,CASSQDTGVFETQYF
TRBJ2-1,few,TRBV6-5,CASSPSGSGPYNEQFF
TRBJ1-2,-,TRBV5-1,CASSVTTGTGAGYTF
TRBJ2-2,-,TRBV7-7,CASSLSAGGPRAGELFF
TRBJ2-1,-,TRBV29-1,CSVGGGVAGSYNEQFF
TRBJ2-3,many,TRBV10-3,CAIKGSFSTDTQYF
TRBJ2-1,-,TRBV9,CASSETGTSGDEQFF
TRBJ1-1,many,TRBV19,CASTNWALTGTEAFF
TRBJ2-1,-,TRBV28,CASRPPGLAGNNEQFF
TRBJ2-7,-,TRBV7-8,CAGSPRTGPYEQYF
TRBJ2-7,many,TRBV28,CASRTTDTYEQYF
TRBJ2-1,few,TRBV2,CASSAKGTYNEQFF
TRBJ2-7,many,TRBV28,CASSFRTSGSYEQYF
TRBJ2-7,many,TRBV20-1,CSARWTSGYEQYF
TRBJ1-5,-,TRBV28,CASSFRSNQPQHF
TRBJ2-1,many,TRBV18,CASSPDSLGGDEQFF
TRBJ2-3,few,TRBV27,CASSLLRALDTQYF
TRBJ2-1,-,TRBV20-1,CSARDGPDEQFF
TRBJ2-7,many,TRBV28,CASKIAGETYEQYF
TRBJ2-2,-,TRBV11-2,CASSFVLAPTGELFF
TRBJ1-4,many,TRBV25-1,CASSTQDSGKLFF
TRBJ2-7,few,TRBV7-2,CASSPQAGGPYEQYF
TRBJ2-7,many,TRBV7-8,CASSLAMSYEQYF
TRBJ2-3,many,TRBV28,CASSLTTDTQYF
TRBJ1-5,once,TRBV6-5,CASSPRQGPSNQPQHF
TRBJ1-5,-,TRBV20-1,CSALALQGPRQPQHF
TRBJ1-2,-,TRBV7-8,CASSPGVNYGYTF
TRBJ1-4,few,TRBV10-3,CAISESMTGANEKLFF
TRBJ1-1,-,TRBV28,CASSPFAMGGNMNTEAFF
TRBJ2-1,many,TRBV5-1,CASSPGLAGVFRSNEQFF